This T cell receptor (beta chain) was identified during a study of blood T cells in healthy people across ages. The ends were cut back, 2 bases at V and 3 bases at J, with 8 bases in the middle. The CDR3 extends over 14 amino acids. Per the germline V gene, CDR1 is MNHNY and CDR2 is SVGAGI (reference sequence). Next came a second PCR, run for about 6 to 12 cycles, which used a sample-barcoded 5' primer along with a J-beta primer mix. TCRdb re-called the 5' RACE reads with MiXCR, one entry per CDR3 protein. The repertoire consists of 750,000 or so distinct CDR3 sequences, with approximately 25% occurring once and the leading ten covering 9.4%. This clonotype has a handful of counts. The same specimen was also included in a second study, on T cells of mothers and their children. That investigation notes: Samples came from a few healthy Caucasian mothers and their six children. Every mother supplied over 9.5 million TCR beta CDR3 reads and every child around 3 million. Thymic selection molds TCR recombination products alike in related and unrelated pairs.

The V gene is TRBV6-6, the J gene TRBJ1-5; D is ambiguous. The source is a boy under 18 in good health. Sequenced input: blood. The CDR3 nucleotides read TGTGCCAGCAGTTACCCCGGGAACAATCAGCCCCAGCATTTT. Protein sequence: CASSYPGNNQPQHF.